The next 11 T cell receptor beta chains were all read from a single sample in a study of pediatric ulcerative colitis. During colonoscopy, one to two rectal pinch biopsies were collected. Here immunoSEQ multiplex PCR was the method, and the copy in TCRdb shows in-frame clones only, minus some. The sample contains tens of thousands of clones, around four fifths of which appear only once. Sequenced sample: gut tissue. The receptors derive from a boy between 5 and 17 years old with moderate ulcerative colitis.

The genes are TRBV6-4 and TRBJ1-5; D unclear. Trimming pared 10 bases from V and 4 bases from J, leaving 14 bases between. There are 13 residues in the CDR3. Germline V gene sequence: CDR1 MRHNA, CDR2 SNTAGT. The CDR3 DNA reads as TGTGCCACCTCAACAGAGAAGAATCAGCCCCAGCATTTT. Protein product: CATSTEKNQPQHF.

The V gene is TRBV5-3, the J gene TRBJ2-1; 10 bases align to TRBD2. TRBV5-3 counts as an open reading frame of uncertain function. The CDR3 covers 20 residues. The V segment lost 2 bases and the J segment 0 bases; nucleotides outside the gene matches: 14. This chain's CDR3 is CARSFPTSGCPASSYNEQFF. In DNA form, the CDR3 reads TGTGCCAGAAGCTTTCCGACTAGCGGGTGCCCCGCTAGCTCCTACAATGAGCAGTTCTTC.

This chain joins TRBV23-1 and TRBJ1-1; unclear D gene. TRBV23-1 belongs to the ORF category, with a function that is uncertain. The CDR3 runs 16 residues. Trimming pared 0 bases from V and 0 bases from J, leaving 11 bases between. CDR3 nucleotides: TGCGCCAGCAGTCAATCCGATGACCAGCTGAACACTGAAGCTTTCTTT. Translating gives CASSQSDDQLNTEAFF.

This clone was seen only a few times. The rearrangement joins TRBV7-2 to TRBJ1-6, with 7 bases aligning to TRBD1. CDR1 is SGHTA and CDR2 is FQGNSA in the germline V gene. This CDR3 is 15 amino acids long. V was pared by 8 bases and J by 5 bases, with 9 bases of the junction left unmatched. CDR3 bases: TGTGCCAGCGGGACAGCCCGTTCGGATAATTCACCCCTCCACTTT. The encoded protein is CASGTARSDNSPLHF.

The rearrangement joins TRBV7-2 to TRBJ1-1; TRBD1 aligns across 8 bases. V lost 1 base, J lost 2 bases, and 3 bases stayed unmatched. The CDR3 is 15 residues long. Germline CDR1 and CDR2: SGHTA and FQGNSA. CDR3: CASSLDGTGNTEAFF. In DNA form, the CDR3 reads TGTGCCAGCAGCTTAGATGGGACAGGCAACACTGAAGCTTTCTTT.

The chain links TRBV10-3 to TRBJ2-1; TRBD1 matches at 7 bases. The CDR3 consists of 18 residues. Germline trimming cut 0 bases from V and 2 bases from J; bases unmatched to any gene: 10. The germline CDR1 and CDR2 sequences are ENHRY and SYGVKD. CDR3 sequence reads: CAISESIIGDSPYNEQFF. DNA of the CDR3: TGTGCCATCAGTGAGTCTATAATTGGGGACAGTCCCTACAATGAGCAGTTCTTC.

The chain is built from TRBV2 and TRBJ2-3, with 12 bases fitting TRBD2. V dropped 4 bases and J dropped 6; count of bases not matched to a gene: 5. There are 15 residues in the CDR3. The germline V gene encodes CDR1 SNHLY and CDR2 FYNNEI. CDR3 bases: TGTGCCAGCAGTGCCCTAGCGGGGGGGGAGGATACGCAGTATTTT. Protein product: CASSALAGGEDTQYF.

This rearrangement joins TRBV29-1 to TRBJ2-5, with D unclear. The CDR3 consists of 16 residues. The V gene's germline CDR1 is SQVTM and CDR2 ANQGSEA. V lost 4 bases and J lost 2, with 20 bases in between. Here the CDR3 reads CSVARPLPLRQETQYF. The DNA of the CDR3 is TGCAGCGTTGCCCGTCCCCTGCCGCTCCGTCAAGAGACCCAGTACTTC.

This clone appeared once. The chain uses TRBV28 and TRBJ1-2; D is unclear. This CDR3 is 13 amino acids long. V was clipped by 5 bases and J by 1 base, with 8 bases between them. Per the germline V gene, CDR1 is MDHEN and CDR2 is SYDVKM. CDR3 in DNA: TGTGCCAGCAGTGGACGGATTAACTATGGCTACACCTTC. It encodes CASSGRINYGYTF.

The chain is built from TRBV10-3 and TRBJ2-4; 9 positions agree with TRBD2. V lost 1 base, J lost 7 bases, and 14 bases stayed unmatched. Per the germline V gene, CDR1 is ENHRY and CDR2 is SYGVKD. The CDR3 consists of 18 residues. This chain's CDR3 is CAISELKLLAGRSNIQYF. The CDR3 DNA reads as TGTGCCATCAGTGAGTTGAAGTTGCTAGCGGGGAGGTCGAACATTCAGTACTTC.

The genes are TRBV4-3 and TRBJ2-1, with 7 positions matching TRBD1. Germline trimming cut 3 bases from V and 5 bases from J; bases unmatched to any gene: 4. Germline lookup yields CDR1 LGHNA and CDR2 YSLEER. The CDR3 is 14 residues long. CDR3 sequence (DNA): TGCGCCAGCAGCCATATACAGGGGAACAATGAGCAGTTCTTC. This sequence encodes CASSHIQGNNEQFF.